This T cell receptor beta chain was recorded in a study of blood T cell repertoires in COVID-19. The wider study: The United States, Italy and Spain provided the acute and convalescent COVID-19 samples.

This clone was seen a few times. This CDR3 has 13 amino acids. Trimming cost V 3 bases and J 0 bases, with 3 bases left between them. From germline, CDR1 is WSHSY and CDR2 SAAADI. Clones were sequenced by immunoSEQ multiplex PCR, and TCRdb holds only the in-frame ones, with some missing. The sample has under 140,000 clones; 75% to 80% are singletons. Source material: peripheral blood. This receptor was taken from a woman at least 80 years old with active or convalescent COVID-19. J is TRBJ1-3 and V is TRBV10-2; D is unresolved. CDR3 protein: CASSDGSGNTIYF. CDR3 coding DNA: TGCGCCAGCAGTGACGGCTCTGGAAACACCATATATTTT.